This is a list of T cell receptor beta chains from one sample in a study of beta chain features in type 1 diabetes. Only in-frame clones appear in the TCRdb table, and some are missing; sequencing was by immunoSEQ multiplex PCR. The table records over 65,000 clones, around 32% of them present only once. Sample: stem cell memory CD4+ T cells from blood. Receptors were obtained from a woman aged 18-35 years in good health. Each CDR3 is given with its conserved first and last residue. D genes are given only for firm matches. Rows may omit the clone size; those that give it use once, few, many or a size class.

TRBJ2-2 - - TRBV5-1 CASTHPMGRTGELFF TGCGCCAGCACCCACCCCATGGGGAGGACCGGGGAGCTGTTTTTT
TRBJ2-7 - few TRBV6-5 CASSLYEQYF TGTGCCAGCAGTCTATACGAGCAGTACTTC
TRBJ2-1 TRBD2 - TRBV5-1 CASSPIGTSGGDSYNEQFF TGCGCCAGCAGCCCCATTGGGACTAGCGGGGGGGACTCCTACAATGAGCAGTTCTTC
TRBJ1-4 TRBD1 - TRBV6-5 CASSYSRQGAEKLFF TGTGCCAGCAGTTACTCGAGGCAGGGGGCCGAAAAACTGTTTTTT
TRBJ2-7 - few TRBV5-1 CASSLQGYEQYF TGCGCCAGCAGCTTGCAGGGCTACGAGCAGTACTTC
TRBJ1-1 - - TRBV11-3 CASSLSHGGTEAFF TGTGCCAGCAGCTTGTCCCACGGTGGCACTGAAGCTTTCTTT
TRBJ2-3 TRBD2 - TRBV27 CASKKGHRAGGPEDTQYF TGTGCCAGCAAAAAGGGACATAGGGCGGGAGGGCCGGAGGATACGCAGTATTTT
TRBJ2-1 TRBD1 - TRBV7-6 CASRSSGTGEYNEQFF TGTGCCAGCAGAAGCTCCGGGACAGGGGAATACAATGAGCAGTTCTTC
TRBJ2-1 TRBD2 few TRBV2 CASRLAEPNEQFF TGTGCCTCCCGGCTAGCGGAACCCAATGAGCAGTTCTTC
TRBJ2-3 TRBD1 few TRBV18 CASSPRDSRQYF TGTGCCAGCTCACCCCGGGACAGCCGGCAGTATTTT
TRBJ1-2 TRBD1 - TRBV27 CASSLGWGQRAGYTF TGTGCCAGCAGTTTAGGATGGGGACAGAGGGCGGGCTACACCTTC
TRBJ2-3 - - TRBV7-2 CASTTDYTDTQYF TGTGCCAGCACCACCGACTACACAGATACGCAGTATTTT
TRBJ2-1 - - TRBV18 CASSPRTSGFYYNEQFF TGTGCCAGCTCACCAAGGACTTCCGGGTTCTATTACAATGAGCAGTTCTTC
TRBJ2-7 TRBD2 - TRBV28 CASSFGGRPYEQYF TGTGCCAGCAGTTTTGGCGGGAGGCCCTACGAGCAGTACTTC
TRBJ1-1 TRBD1 many TRBV7-9 CASSFDRATEAFF TGTGCCAGCAGCTTCGACAGGGCCACTGAAGCTTTCTTT
TRBJ1-2 - - TRBV7-2 CASSSYWDSHDYGYTF TGTGCCAGCAGCTCATATTGGGACTCTCACGACTATGGCTACACCTTC
TRBJ1-3 - - TRBV15 CATSRDPGEGNTIYF TGTGCCACCAGCAGAGATCCCGGGGAAGGAAACACCATATATTTT
TRBJ1-1 - - TRBV18 CASSRQGNTEAFF TGTGCCAGCTCACGCCAGGGGAACACTGAAGCTTTCTTT
TRBJ2-3 - - TRBV11-2 CASSSDRHNTQYF TGTGCCAGCAGCTCCGACAGGCACAATACGCAGTATTTT
TRBJ2-7 - - TRBV6-1 CASSDVYEQYF TGTGCCAGCAGTGACGTCTACGAGCAGTACTTC
TRBJ1-2 - - TRBV15 CATSTQNYGYTF TGTGCCACCAGCACACAGAACTATGGCTACACCTTC
TRBJ2-5 TRBD1 few TRBV11-2 CASSLLKGAIGKTQYF TGTGCCAGCAGCTTATTAAAGGGGGCGATCGGAAAGACCCAGTACTTC
TRBJ1-2 - few TRBV16 CASSQSSPGERPWDYGYTF TGTGCCAGCAGCCAATCCAGTCCGGGGGAACGTCCCTGGGACTATGGCTACACCTTC
TRBJ2-7 TRBD2 once TRBV5-1 CASSPGTSGSSYEQYF TGCGCCAGCAGCCCCGGGACTAGCGGGAGCTCCTACGAGCAGTACTTC
TRBJ2-2 - few TRBV9 CASSVGPSSDTGELFF TGTGCCAGCAGCGTAGGTCCTAGTTCGGACACCGGGGAGCTGTTTTTT
TRBJ1-2 - once TRBV5-7 CASRDEGYNYGYTF TGTGCCAGCAGGGACGAGGGTTACAACTATGGCTACACCTTC
TRBJ2-3 - - TRBV19 CASSLTDSRDTQYF TGTGCCAGTAGTCTTACGGACTCCAGGGATACGCAGTATTTT
TRBJ2-2 - - TRBV5-1 CASSLGPSRVDTGELFF TGCGCCAGCAGCTTGGGCCCCTCCAGGGTAGACACCGGGGAGCTGTTTTTT
TRBJ1-1 - - TRBV5-6 CASSLVSGLNTEAFF TGTGCCAGCAGCTTAGTATCGGGGTTGAACACTGAAGCTTTCTTT
TRBJ2-7 - - TRBV6-6 CASSYEGRTLF TGTGCCAGCAGTTACGAGGGCAGAACCCTTTTC
TRBJ2-3 - - TRBV6-1 CASSVEGGDTQYF TGTGCCAGCAGTGTGGAAGGGGGAGATACGCAGTATTTT
TRBJ2-2 TRBD1 few TRBV19 CASTRTGDTGELFF TGTGCCAGTACCCGGACAGGGGACACCGGGGAGCTGTTTTTT
TRBJ2-1 - many TRBV5-4 CASAEAGYNEQFF TGTGCCAGCGCGGAGGCCGGGTACAATGAGCAGTTCTTC
TRBJ2-7 TRBD2 few TRBV4-2 CASSQVLAGTLKYEQYF TGTGCCAGCAGCCAAGTGCTAGCGGGGACCCTTAAATACGAGCAGTACTTC
TRBJ1-4 TRBD1 - TRBV18 CASSPGQGAFEKLFF TGTGCCAGCTCACCTGGACAGGGGGCTTTTGAAAAACTGTTTTTT
TRBJ1-1 - few TRBV9 CASSPTTGRNTEAFF TGTGCCAGCTCGCCCACAACAGGGAGGAACACTGAAGCTTTCTTT
TRBJ2-1 TRBD2 - TRBV30 CAWRPWSSGSHSEQFF TGTGCCTGGAGACCTTGGAGTAGCGGGAGTCATAGTGAGCAGTTCTTC
TRBJ1-1 - - TRBV6-5 CASSPQGSTEAFF TGTGCCAGCAGTCCACAGGGTTCAACTGAAGCTTTCTTT
TRBJ2-7 TRBD1 few TRBV19 CASSSRQGSTYEQYF TGTGCCAGTAGTAGCCGACAGGGGTCAACCTACGAGCAGTACTTC
TRBJ1-1 - - TRBV6-5 CASSYHGSRGDTEAFF TGTGCCAGCAGTTACCACGGCTCCAGGGGTGACACTGAAGCTTTCTTT
TRBJ2-7 TRBD2 few TRBV5-1 CASSSGTSGYEQYF TGCGCCAGCAGCTCCGGGACTAGCGGCTACGAGCAGTACTTC
TRBJ1-1 - - TRBV6-5 CATWGVVGTEAFF TGTGCGACATGGGGGGTCGTTGGCACTGAAGCTTTCTTT
TRBJ2-1 TRBD2 few TRBV5-4 CASTGGRAGSSEQFF TGTGCCAGTACCGGCGGGAGGGCCGGGTCATCTGAGCAGTTCTTC
TRBJ2-3 - - TRBV5-1 CASSLTASGTDTQYF TGCGCCAGCAGCTTGACCGCAAGCGGCACAGATACGCAGTATTTT
TRBJ2-2 - - TRBV30 CAWIPGLTTGELFF TGTGCCTGGATCCCGGGACTGACCACCGGGGAGCTGTTTTTT
TRBJ1-1 - - TRBV5-4 CASSSPNVGDAEAFF TGTGCCAGCAGCTCCCCTAATGTGGGAGACGCTGAAGCTTTCTTT
TRBJ1-2 - - TRBV6-5 CASSYSGRSNGYTF TGTGCCAGCAGTTACTCGGGCAGATCCAATGGCTACACCTTC
TRBJ2-7 TRBD2 few TRBV15 CATSRDLASGSYEQYF TGTGCCACCAGCAGAGATCTGGCTAGCGGGTCCTACGAGCAGTACTTC
TRBJ1-5 TRBD1 few TRBV11-2 CASSPRQGDPQHF TGTGCCAGCAGCCCGAGACAGGGGGATCCCCAGCATTTT
TRBJ2-5 TRBD2 - TRBV5-1 CASSLYGRSQETQYF TGCGCCAGCAGCCTCTACGGGAGGAGCCAAGAGACCCAGTACTTC
TRBJ1-6 TRBD1 few TRBV5-8 CASSLGQGTFRNSPLHF TGTGCCAGCAGCTTGGGACAGGGGACCTTCAGGAATTCACCCCTCCACTTT
TRBJ1-1 - - TRBV6-5 CASLRTSNTEAFF TGTGCCAGCCTCAGGACTTCGAACACTGAAGCTTTCTTT
TRBJ1-2 - - TRBV19 CASTTREGLGYYGYTF TGTGCCAGTACGACTCGAGAGGGCCTGGGCTACTATGGCTACACCTTC